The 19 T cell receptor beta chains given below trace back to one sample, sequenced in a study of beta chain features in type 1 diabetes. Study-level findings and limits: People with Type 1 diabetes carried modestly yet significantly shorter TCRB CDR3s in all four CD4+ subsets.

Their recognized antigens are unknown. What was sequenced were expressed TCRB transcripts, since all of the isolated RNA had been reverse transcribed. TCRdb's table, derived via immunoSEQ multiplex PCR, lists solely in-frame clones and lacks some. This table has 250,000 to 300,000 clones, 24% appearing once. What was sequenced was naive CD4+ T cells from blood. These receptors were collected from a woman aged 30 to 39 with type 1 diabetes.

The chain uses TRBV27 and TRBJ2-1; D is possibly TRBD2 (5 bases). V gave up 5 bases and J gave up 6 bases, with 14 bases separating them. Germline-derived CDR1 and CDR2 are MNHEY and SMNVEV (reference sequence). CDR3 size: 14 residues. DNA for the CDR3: TGTGCCAGCAGTCCCACGCGGCTAGCCAATGAGCAGTTCTTC. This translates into CASSPTRLANEQFF.

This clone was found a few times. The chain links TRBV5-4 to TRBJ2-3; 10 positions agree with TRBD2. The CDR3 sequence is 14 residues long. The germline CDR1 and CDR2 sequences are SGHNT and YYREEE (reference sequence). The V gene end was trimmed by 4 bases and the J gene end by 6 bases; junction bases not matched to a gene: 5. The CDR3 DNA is TGTGCCAGCAGCGAGAGCGGGAGGGCGGATACGCAGTATTTT. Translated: CASSESGRADTQYF.

The CDR3 sequence: CASSPPTGIGEKLFF. The CDR3, as DNA: TGTGCCAGCAGTCCCCCCACAGGGATCGGTGAAAAACTGTTTTTT. The chain joins TRBV2 to TRBJ1-4; possibly TRBD1 for D (6 bases). This CDR3 is 15 amino acids long. Trimming removed 5 bases from V and 7 bases from J, with 17 bases in between. Germline V gives CDR1 SNHLY, CDR2 FYNNEI.

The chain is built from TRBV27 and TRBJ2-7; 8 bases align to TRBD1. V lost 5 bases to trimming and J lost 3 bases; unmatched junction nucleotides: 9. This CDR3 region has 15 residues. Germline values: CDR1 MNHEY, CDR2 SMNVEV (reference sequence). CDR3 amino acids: CASSPGDRLDYEQYF. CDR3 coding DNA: TGTGCCAGCAGTCCAGGGGACAGGCTCGACTACGAGCAGTACTTC.

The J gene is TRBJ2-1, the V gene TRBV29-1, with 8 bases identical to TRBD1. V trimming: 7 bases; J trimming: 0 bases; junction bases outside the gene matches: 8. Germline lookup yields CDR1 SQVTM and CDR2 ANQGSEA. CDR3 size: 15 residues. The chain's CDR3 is CSAWGQADSYNEQFF. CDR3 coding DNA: TGCAGCGCTTGGGGACAGGCCGACTCCTACAATGAGCAGTTCTTC.

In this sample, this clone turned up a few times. This CDR3 reads CSVGAETQYF. The CDR3 DNA reads as TGCAGCGTTGGGGCAGAGACCCAGTACTTC. The rearrangement links TRBV29-1 to TRBJ2-5; no clear D gene. CDR3 length: 10 amino acids. CDR1 and CDR2 from the germline V gene are SQVTM and ANQGSEA. The V gene lost 4 bases and the J gene lost 4 bases, with 4 bases spanning the gap.

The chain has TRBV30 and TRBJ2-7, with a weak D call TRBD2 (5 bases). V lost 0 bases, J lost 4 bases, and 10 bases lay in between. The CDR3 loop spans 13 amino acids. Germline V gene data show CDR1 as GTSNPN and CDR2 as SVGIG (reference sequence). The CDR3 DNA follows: TGTGCCTGGAGTGTACGGAGGTTTTACGAGCAGTACTTC. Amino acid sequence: CAWSVRRFYEQYF.

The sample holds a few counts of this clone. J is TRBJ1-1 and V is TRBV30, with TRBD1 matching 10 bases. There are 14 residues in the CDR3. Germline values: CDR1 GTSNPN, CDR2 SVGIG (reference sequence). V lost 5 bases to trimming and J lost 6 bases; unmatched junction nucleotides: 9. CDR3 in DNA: TGTGCCTGGGGACTAGGGACAGGGGTTGCTGAAGCTTTCTTT. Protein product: CAWGLGTGVAEAFF.

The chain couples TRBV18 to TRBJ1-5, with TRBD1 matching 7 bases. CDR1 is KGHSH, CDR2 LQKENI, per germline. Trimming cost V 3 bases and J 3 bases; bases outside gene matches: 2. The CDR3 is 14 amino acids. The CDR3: CASSPDRFNQPQHF. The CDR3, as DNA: TGTGCCAGCTCACCGGACAGGTTCAATCAGCCCCAGCATTTT.

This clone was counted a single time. The CDR3 DNA sequence: TGCGCCAGCAGCTTGGGGGCCCTGGACACTGAAGCTTTCTTT. This gives the protein CASSLGALDTEAFF. The chain is built from TRBV5-1 and TRBJ1-1; D gene uncertain. The V and J ends lost 0 bases and 3 bases respectively, with 9 bases between them. Germline V gives CDR1 SGHRS, CDR2 YFSETQ. The CDR3 extends over 14 amino acids.

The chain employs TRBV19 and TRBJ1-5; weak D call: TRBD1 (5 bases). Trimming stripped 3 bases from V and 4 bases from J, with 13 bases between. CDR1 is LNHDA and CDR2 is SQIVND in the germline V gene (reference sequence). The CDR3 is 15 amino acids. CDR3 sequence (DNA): TGTGCCAGTAGTATCTCTGGCAGGGCTAATCAGCCCCAGCATTTT. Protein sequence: CASSISGRANQPQHF.

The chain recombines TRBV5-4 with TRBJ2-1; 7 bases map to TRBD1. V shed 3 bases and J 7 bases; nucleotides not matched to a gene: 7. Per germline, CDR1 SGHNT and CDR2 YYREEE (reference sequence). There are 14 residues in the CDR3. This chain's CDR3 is CASSYGQEVNEQFF. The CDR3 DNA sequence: TGTGCCAGCAGCTACGGACAGGAGGTGAATGAGCAGTTCTTC.

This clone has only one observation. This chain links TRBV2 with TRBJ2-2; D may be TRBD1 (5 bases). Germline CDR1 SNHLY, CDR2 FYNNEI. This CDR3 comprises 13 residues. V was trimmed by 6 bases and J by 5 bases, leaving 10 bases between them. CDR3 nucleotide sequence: TGTGCCAGCAGAACAGACAGTACCGGGGAGCTGTTTTTT. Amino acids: CASRTDSTGELFF.

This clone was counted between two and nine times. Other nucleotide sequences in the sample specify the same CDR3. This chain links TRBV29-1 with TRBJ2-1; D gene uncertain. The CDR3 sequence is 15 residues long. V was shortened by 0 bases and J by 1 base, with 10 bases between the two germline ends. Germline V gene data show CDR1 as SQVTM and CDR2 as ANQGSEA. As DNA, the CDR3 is TGCAGCGTTGAAGATCGCAGGTCGTCCTACAATGAGCAGTTCTTC. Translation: CSVEDRRSSYNEQFF.

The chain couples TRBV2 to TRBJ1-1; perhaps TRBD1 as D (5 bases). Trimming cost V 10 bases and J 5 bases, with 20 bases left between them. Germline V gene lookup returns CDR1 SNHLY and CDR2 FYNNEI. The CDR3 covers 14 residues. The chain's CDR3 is CATQVWGDGTEAFF. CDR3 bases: TGTGCCACCCAGGTCTGGGGGGATGGGACTGAAGCTTTCTTT. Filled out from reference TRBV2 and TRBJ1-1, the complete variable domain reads EPEVTQTPSHQVTQMGQEVILRCVPISNHLYFYWYRQILGQKVEFLVSFYNNEISEKSEIFDDQFSVERPDGSNFTLKIRSTKLEDSAMYFCATQVWGDGTEAFFGQGTRLTVV.

The CDR3 loop reads CASSVEVRGYNEQFF. DNA for the CDR3: TGTGCCAGCAGCGTAGAGGTCAGGGGCTACAATGAGCAGTTCTTC. The genes are TRBV9 and TRBJ2-1, with TRBD1 as a possible D gene (6 bases). This CDR3 comprises 15 residues. The germline V gene has CDR1 SGDLS and CDR2 YYNGEE. The V and J ends lost 0 bases and 3 bases respectively, with 10 bases between them. The entire variable domain, with the rest obtained from reference TRBV9 and TRBJ2-1, is as follows: DSGVTQTPKHLITATGQRVTLRCSPRSGDLSVYWYQQSLDQGLQFLIQYYNGEERAKGNILERFSAQQFPDLHSELNLSSLELGDSALYFCASSVEVRGYNEQFFGPGTRLTVL.

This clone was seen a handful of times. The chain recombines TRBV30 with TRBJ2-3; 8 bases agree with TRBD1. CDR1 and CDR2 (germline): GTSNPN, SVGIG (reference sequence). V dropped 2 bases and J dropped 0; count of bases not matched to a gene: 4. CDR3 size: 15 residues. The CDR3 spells CAWSPGGPSTDTQYF. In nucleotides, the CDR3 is TGTGCCTGGAGTCCAGGGGGCCCAAGCACAGATACGCAGTATTTT.

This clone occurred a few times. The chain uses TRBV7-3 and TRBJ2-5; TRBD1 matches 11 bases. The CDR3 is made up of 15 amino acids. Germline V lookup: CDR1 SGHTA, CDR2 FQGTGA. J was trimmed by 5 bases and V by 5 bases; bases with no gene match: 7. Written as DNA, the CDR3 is TGTGCCAGCAGCCCAACCGGGACAGGGGGGGAGACCCAGTACTTC. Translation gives CASSPTGTGGETQYF. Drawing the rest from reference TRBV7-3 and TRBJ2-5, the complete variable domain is GAGVSQTPSNKVTEKGKYVELRCDPISGHTALYWYRQSLGQGPEFLIYFQGTGAADDSGLPNDRFFAVRPEGSVSTLKIQRTERGDSAVYLCASSPTGTGGETQYFGPGTRLLVL.

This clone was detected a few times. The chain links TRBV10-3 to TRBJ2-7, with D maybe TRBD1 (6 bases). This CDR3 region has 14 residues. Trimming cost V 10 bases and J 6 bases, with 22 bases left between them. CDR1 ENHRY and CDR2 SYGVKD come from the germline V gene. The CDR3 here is CATHSDSLRSEQYF. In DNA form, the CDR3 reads TGTGCCACCCACTCGGACAGTCTTCGATCCGAGCAGTACTTC.